Reported below is one T cell receptor (beta chain). Within the 2 weeks before study entry, each person in the exposed group met a COVID-19 case. The entry originates in a study of blood T cell repertoires in COVID-19. This CDR3 contains 17 residues. Germline CDR1 is SNHLY and CDR2 is FYNNEI. Germline trimming cut 5 bases from V and 6 bases from J; bases unmatched to any gene: 16. Assay used: immunoSEQ multiplex PCR; TCRdb lists only in-frame clones, some missing. The sample lists some 340,000 clones; more than 85% were seen once. The sequencing sample was made of PBMCs or T cells enriched from blood (not recorded which). This chain links TRBV2 with TRBJ1-5; 7 nucleotides align to TRBD1. The sequence came from a woman aged 25 to 39 who had been exposed to COVID-19. The CDR3 DNA reads TGTGCCAGCAGTCTTACAGGGGCCTCCGCCCCTGTTCAGCCCCAGCATTTT. Its protein is CASSLTGASAPVQPQHF. Filled out from reference TRBV2 and TRBJ1-5, the complete variable domain reads EPEVTQTPSHQVTQMGQEVILRCVPISNHLYFYWYRQILGQKVEFLVSFYNNEISEKSEIFDDQFSVERPDGSNFTLKIRSTKLEDSAMYFCASSLTGASAPVQPQHFGDGTRLSIL.